This T cell receptor (beta chain) was documented in a study of blood T cell repertoires in COVID-19. As for the study in general: The United States, Italy and Spain supplied acute and convalescent COVID-19 samples. T cells, B-cell-depleted T cells, or PBMCs supplied cDNA or gDNA.

Profiled with immunoSEQ multiplex PCR; TCRdb holds only in-frame clones, not every one. The sample shows approximately 50,000 clones, approximately 89% of them seen only once. Trimming shortened V by 3 bases and J by 5 bases, and 13 bases separated the two germline ends. Germline CDR1 reads LNHNV; CDR2 reads YYDKDF (reference sequence). The CDR3 loop spans 15 amino acids. The sequencing sample was made of peripheral blood. The chain recombines TRBV15 with TRBJ1-4; D unclear. This clonotype originated in a man in his sixties with acute or convalescent COVID-19. CDR3 nucleotide sequence: TGTGCCACCAGCAGGGGGTCCGGAGGAAATGAAAAACTGTTTTTT. Its protein product is CATSRGSGGNEKLFF.